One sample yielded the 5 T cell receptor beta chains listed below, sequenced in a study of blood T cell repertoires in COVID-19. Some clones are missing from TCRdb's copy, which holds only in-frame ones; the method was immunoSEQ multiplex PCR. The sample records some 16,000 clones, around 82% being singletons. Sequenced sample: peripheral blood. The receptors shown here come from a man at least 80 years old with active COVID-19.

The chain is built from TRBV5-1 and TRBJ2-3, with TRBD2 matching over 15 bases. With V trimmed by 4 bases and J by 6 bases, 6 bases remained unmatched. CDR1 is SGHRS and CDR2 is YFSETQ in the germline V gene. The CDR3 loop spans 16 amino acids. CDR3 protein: CASSEGTSGRFDTQYF. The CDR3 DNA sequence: TGCGCCAGCAGCGAAGGGACTAGCGGGAGGTTTGATACGCAGTATTTT.

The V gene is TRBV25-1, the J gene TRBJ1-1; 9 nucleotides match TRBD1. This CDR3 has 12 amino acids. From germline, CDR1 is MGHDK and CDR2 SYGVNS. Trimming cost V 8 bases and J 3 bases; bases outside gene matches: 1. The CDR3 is CASRQGDTEAFF. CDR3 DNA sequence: TGTGCCAGCCGACAGGGGGACACTGAAGCTTTCTTT.

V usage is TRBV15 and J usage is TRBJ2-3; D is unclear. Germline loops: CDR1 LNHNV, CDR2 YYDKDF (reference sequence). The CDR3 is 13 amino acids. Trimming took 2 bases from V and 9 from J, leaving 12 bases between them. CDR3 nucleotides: TGTGCCACCAGCAGAACGGTCACCCCAACGCAGTATTTT. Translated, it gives CATSRTVTPTQYF.

CDR3 loop: CASSLAPRSAGELFF. CDR3 DNA sequence: TGTGCCAGCAGCTTAGCGCCAAGGAGTGCCGGGGAGCTGTTTTTT. This sequence joins TRBV7-9 and TRBJ2-2, with D unclear. This CDR3 contains 15 residues. With 0 bases removed from V and 6 bases from J, the gap between germline ends came to 11 bases. The germline CDR1 and CDR2 sequences are SEHNR and FQNEAQ (reference sequence).

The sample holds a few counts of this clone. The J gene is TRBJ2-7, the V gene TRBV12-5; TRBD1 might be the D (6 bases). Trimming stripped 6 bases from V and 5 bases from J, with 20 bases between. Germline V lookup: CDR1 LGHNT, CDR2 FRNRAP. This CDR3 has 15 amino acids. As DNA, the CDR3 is TGTGCTAGTGGCTCCACAGGGAAACTTATCAACGAGCAGTACTTC. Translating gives CASGSTGKLINEQYF.